This passage covers 8 T cell receptor beta chains from one sample sequenced in a study of blood T cell repertoires in COVID-19. This table comes from immunoSEQ multiplex PCR, and its TCRdb copy is limited to in-frame clones, with some not included. The sample lists 95,000 to 150,000 clones; 80% were seen once. Material for sequencing was peripheral blood. All receptors come from a man in his 60s with active or convalescent COVID-19.

The rearrangement joins TRBV5-1 to TRBJ2-2; D is uncertain. Germline V lookup: CDR1 SGHRS, CDR2 YFSETQ. The CDR3 contains 15 residues. V was pared by 4 bases and J by 3 bases, with 13 bases between. The CDR3 sequence is CASSLGPPDTGELFF. CDR3 sequence (DNA): TGCGCCAGCAGCCTTGGCCCTCCCGACACCGGGGAGCTGTTTTTT.

The chain combines TRBV12-3 or TRBV12-4 with TRBJ2-3; weak D call: TRBD2 (5 bases). The CDR3 sequence is 12 residues long. The germline V and J ends were trimmed by 6 bases and 5 bases, with 9 bases remaining between them. CDR3 residues: CASSRERDTQYF. DNA of the CDR3: TGTGCCAGCAGCCGGGAACGAGATACGCAGTATTTT.

This rearrangement joins TRBV28 to TRBJ1-2; no firm D call. Deletions cut 7 bases from V and 5 bases from J, with 8 bases between. Germline assignment: CDR1 MDHEN and CDR2 SYDVKM. The CDR3 consists of 11 residues. The CDR3 DNA reads as TGTGCCAGCACTCGAGATTATGGCTACACCTTC. It encodes CASTRDYGYTF.

This clone was seen only a few times. V and J are TRBV28 and TRBJ1-1; D call uncertain. The germline V gene encodes CDR1 MDHEN and CDR2 SYDVKM. The CDR3 extends over 13 amino acids. Trimming pared 3 bases from V and 0 bases from J, leaving 5 bases between. As DNA, the CDR3 is TGTGCCAGCAGTTTGTTAGTGAACACTGAAGCTTTCTTT. As protein: CASSLLVNTEAFF.

The V and J genes are TRBV10-3 and TRBJ2-7; 10 bases are a match to TRBD2. Per germline, CDR1 ENHRY and CDR2 SYGVKD. J gave up 4 bases and V 3 bases, and 9 bases lay outside the gene matches. The CDR3 length is 16 residues. CDR3 sequence reads: CAISDNSGRARYEQYF. The CDR3 coding sequence is TGTGCCATCAGTGACAACAGCGGGAGGGCCAGATACGAGCAGTACTTC.

A few counts support this clone. The chain couples TRBV6-5 to TRBJ2-1; D gene uncertain. The CDR3 loop spans 15 amino acids. CDR1 MNHEY and CDR2 SVGAGI come from the germline V gene. The ends were cut back, 8 bases at V and 2 bases at J, with 16 bases in the middle. CDR3 in amino acids: CASVLERWAYNEQFF. The CDR3, as DNA: TGTGCCAGCGTCCTAGAGAGGTGGGCCTACAATGAGCAGTTCTTC.

The chain links TRBV7-6 to TRBJ2-1, with 12 bases that match TRBD2. The germline V gene has CDR1 SGHVS and CDR2 FNYEAQ. The length of the CDR3 is 17 residues. V lost 5 bases to trimming and J lost 2 bases; unmatched junction nucleotides: 7. The CDR3 DNA follows: TGTGCCAGCAGCCCCGGGCTAGCGGGAGGGGCCTACAATGAGCAGTTCTTC. The encoded protein is CASSPGLAGGAYNEQFF.

J is TRBJ2-1 and V is TRBV12-3 or TRBV12-4; D remains ambiguous. V dropped 4 bases and J dropped 4 bases, with 8 bases sitting between them. CDR3 length equals 13 residues. In DNA, the CDR3 is TGTGCCAGCAGTTCTACAGTTTACAATGAGCAGTTCTTC. Protein: CASSSTVYNEQFF.